One and the same sample provided the 21 T cell receptor beta chains below, sequenced in a study of technical replicates of blood from several donors. Profiling relied on immunoSEQ multiplex PCR, and the TCRdb table lists in-frame clones only, not all of them. The sample consists of tens of thousands of clones, 94% of them appearing once. Sequenced: T cells isolated from PBMCs. Source of these receptors: a human donor in good health.

The chain carries TRBV25-1 and TRBJ2-7; 8 positions agree with TRBD2. Trimming at V came to 2 bases and at J to 2 bases, leaving 5 bases not matched to a gene. CDR1 is MGHDK and CDR2 is SYGVNS in the germline V gene. CDR3 size: 15 residues. CDR3 DNA: TGTGCCAGCAGTGAACATAGCGGGGAAACCTACGAGCAGTACTTC. Its translation: CASSEHSGETYEQYF.

Details on this clone: The identical CDR3 is also encoded by other nucleotide sequences in the sample. The chain links TRBV9 to TRBJ2-2, with 10 bases aligning to TRBD2. The CDR3 runs 15 residues. Germline V CDR1 and CDR2: SGDLS, YYNGEE. V was pared by 4 bases and J by 1 base, with 1 base of the junction left unmatched. The CDR3 spells CASSRTSGNTGELFF. DNA of the CDR3: TGTGCCAGCAGCCGGACTAGCGGGAACACCGGGGAGCTGTTTTTT.

V usage is TRBV6-5 and J usage is TRBJ1-1; D is unresolved. Trimming took off 2 bases at V and 3 bases at J, with 7 bases between the two ends. This CDR3 region has 13 residues. Germline CDR1 MNHEY, CDR2 SVGAGI. DNA for the CDR3: TGTGCCAGCAGTTACCGGGGTTACACTGAAGCTTTCTTT. It is translated as CASSYRGYTEAFF.

The CDR3 DNA follows: TGTGCCAGCGATAGAGACAGACAGGCCCAGCATTTT. This translates into CASDRDRQAQHF. The chain combines TRBV6-1 with TRBJ1-5, with D possibly matching TRBD1 (6 bases). The V end was cut by 8 bases, the J end by 11 bases, with 16 bases between. Per the germline V gene, CDR1 is MNHNS and CDR2 is SASEGT. CDR3 size: 12 residues.

The gene calls are TRBV5-5 and TRBJ2-7; TRBD2 matches 13 bases. CDR3 length equals 15 residues. The V segment lost 2 bases and the J segment 4 bases; nucleotides outside the gene matches: 3. The germline gives CDR1 SGHKS, CDR2 YYEKEE (reference sequence). The CDR3 bases are TGTGCCAGCAGCTTCGGGACTAGCGGGATGTACGAGCAGTACTTC. It yields the protein CASSFGTSGMYEQYF. Full variable domain (outside the CDR3, taken from reference TRBV5-5 and TRBJ2-7): DAGVTQSPTHLIKTRGQQVTLRCSPISGHKSVSWYQQVLGQGPQFIFQYYEKEERGRGNFPDRFSARQFPNYSSELNVNALLLGDSALYLCASSFGTSGMYEQYFGPGTRLTVT.

The V and J genes are TRBV21-1 and TRBJ2-7; the DNA was not compared with TRBD2, the D call given in the table. TRBV21-1 constitutes a pseudogene. The CDR3 contains 16 residues. The CDR3 bases are TGTGCCAGCAGCAAAGGAGGTCTTGGGAGCCCCTACGAGCAGTACTTC. Amino acid sequence: CASSKGGLGSPYEQYF.

The chain recombines TRBV6-1 with TRBJ2-1, with a weak D call TRBD2 (6 bases). V lost 6 bases and J 4 bases, leaving 10 bases between the germline ends. The germline gives CDR1 MNHNS, CDR2 SASEGT. The CDR3 is made up of 13 amino acids. The CDR3 nucleotides read TGTGCCAGCAGGGCGGGAATGTACAATGAGCAGTTCTTC. This sequence encodes CASRAGMYNEQFF.

The rearrangement links TRBV12-5 to TRBJ2-7; 10 bases agree with TRBD1. Per germline, CDR1 LGHNT and CDR2 FRNRAP. With V trimmed by 1 base and J by 5 bases, 11 bases remained unmatched. CDR3 length equals 17 residues. The CDR3 spells CASGLEPTGTGVNEQYF. Written as DNA, the CDR3 is TGTGCTAGTGGTTTGGAACCCACCGGGACAGGGGTCAACGAGCAGTACTTC.

The chain combines TRBV6-1 with TRBJ1-5; D is uncertain. There are 11 residues in the CDR3. Per germline, CDR1 MNHNS and CDR2 SASEGT. The CDR3: CPPGKAQPQHF. The CDR3 DNA follows: TGTCCCCCAGGAAAGGCGCAGCCCCAGCATTTT.

This clone was observed a single time. The chain joins TRBV6-5 to TRBJ2-1; D is possibly TRBD1 (6 bases). Trimming pared 5 bases from V and 8 bases from J, leaving 16 bases between. The CDR3 extends over 14 amino acids. The V gene's germline CDR1 is MNHEY and CDR2 SVGAGI. CDR3 loop: CASSQPGAVDEQFF. CDR3 sequence (DNA): TGTGCCAGCAGTCAGCCAGGGGCCGTGGATGAGCAGTTCTTC.

The rearrangement joins TRBV30 to TRBJ2-5; unclear D gene. V was shortened by 2 bases and J by 0 bases, with 4 bases between the two germline ends. This CDR3 region has 12 residues. Germline lookup yields CDR1 GTSNPN and CDR2 SVGIG (reference sequence). CDR3 bases: TGTGCCTGGAGTTTAAACCAAGAGACCCAGTACTTC. This encodes CAWSLNQETQYF.

The chain recombines TRBV2 with TRBJ2-1, with 13 nucleotides matching TRBD2. This CDR3 region has 16 residues. The V and J ends lost 5 bases and 7 bases, in that order; junction bases with no gene match: 8. Per germline, CDR1 SNHLY and CDR2 FYNNEI. The CDR3 sequence: CASSPFRTSGSNEQFF. As DNA, the CDR3 is TGTGCCAGCAGTCCTTTTCGGACTAGCGGGAGTAATGAGCAGTTCTTC.

The J gene is TRBJ2-1, the V gene TRBV7-6; D possibly corresponds to TRBD2 (6 bases). The CDR3 covers 13 residues. Trimming removed 1 base from V and 9 bases from J, with 10 bases in between. The germline gives CDR1 SGHVS, CDR2 FNYEAQ. As DNA, the CDR3 is TGTGCCAGCAGCTTAGAGGAGGGGACTGAGCAGTTCTTC. It translates to CASSLEEGTEQFF.

This chain links TRBV19 with TRBJ1-5; possible D gene TRBD1, 5 bases. The germline V gene encodes CDR1 LNHDA and CDR2 SQIVND (reference sequence). The CDR3 length is 15 residues. Trimming pared 6 bases from V and 4 bases from J, leaving 16 bases between. For the CDR3, the DNA is TGTGCCAGTAGGAAAGGCGGGACGGGTAATCAGCCCCAGCATTTT. Its translation: CASRKGGTGNQPQHF.

In this sample, this clone turned up once. The genes are TRBV5-6 and TRBJ1-2, with D unclear. The germline V gene encodes CDR1 SGHDT and CDR2 YYEEEE. The length of the CDR3 is 15 residues. V lost 0 bases and J lost 4, with 13 bases in between. The CDR3 spells CASSLVIPESYGYTF. The CDR3 region has the DNA TGTGCCAGCAGCTTGGTCATACCGGAGAGCTATGGCTACACCTTC.

This chain connects TRBV27 to TRBJ2-2, with 7 bases lining up with TRBD1. Germline CDR1 reads MNHEY; CDR2 reads SMNVEV (reference sequence). Losses at the gene ends were 2 bases for V and 9 bases for J; bases not matched to a gene: 6. This CDR3 contains 14 residues. The CDR3, as DNA: TGTGCCAGCAGTTTAGACAGGGCCGCGAGGGAGCTGTTTTTT. Protein: CASSLDRAARELFF.

The gene calls are TRBV5-8 and TRBJ1-4; D perhaps matches TRBD1 (5 bases). The CDR3 contains 17 residues. Trimming left V 2 bases short and J 0 bases short, with 14 bases between. Germline V gene sequence: CDR1 SGHTS, CDR2 YDEGEE. The DNA of the CDR3 is TGTGCCAGCAGCTTTTACAGGAAAATCACAACTAATGAAAAACTGTTTTTT. Protein product: CASSFYRKITTNEKLFF.

The genes are TRBV15 and TRBJ2-5; D is unresolved. V was shortened by 3 bases and J by 1 base, with 12 bases between the two germline ends. The CDR3 loop spans 15 amino acids. Germline V gene lookup returns CDR1 LNHNV and CDR2 YYDKDF (reference sequence). This CDR3 is CATSRNTGFQETQYF. CDR3 coding DNA: TGTGCCACCAGCAGGAATACCGGGTTCCAAGAGACCCAGTACTTC.

V and J are TRBV5-4 and TRBJ1-2, with 10 nucleotides matching TRBD1. The CDR3 runs to 15 residues. V dropped 10 bases and J dropped 8; count of bases not matched to a gene: 17. CDR1 and CDR2 (germline): SGHNT, YYREEE (reference sequence). This chain's CDR3 is CAGLNPGTGVWGYTF. The CDR3 nucleotides read TGTGCCGGCTTGAACCCCGGGACAGGGGTGTGGGGCTACACCTTC.

The chain recombines TRBV19 with TRBJ2-3; 9 bases align to TRBD1. CDR3 length equals 16 residues. Looked up from germline, CDR1 is LNHDA and CDR2 is SQIVND (reference sequence). V lost 5 bases to trimming and J lost 3 bases; unmatched junction nucleotides: 9. The CDR3 DNA reads TGTGCCAGTAGTTACTCGGACAGGGGAACGACAGATACGCAGTATTTT. Its protein is CASSYSDRGTTDTQYF.

This rearrangement joins TRBV19 to TRBJ1-6, with D unclear. Trimming stripped 1 base from V and 0 bases from J, with 10 bases between. Germline CDR1 and CDR2: LNHDA and SQIVND (reference sequence). The CDR3 extends over 17 amino acids. The CDR3 bases are TGTGCCAGTAGTATAGTCGGCGGGAGCTCCTATAATTCACCCCTCCACTTT. It codes for CASSIVGGSSYNSPLHF.